This T cell receptor beta chain was retrieved from a study of T cells in Graves' hyperthyroidism and ophthalmopathy. Thyroid ultrasound, orbital computed tomography, clinical symptoms, and serum thyroxine and TRAb underpinned diagnoses. Germline CDR1 GTSNPN, CDR2 SVGIG (reference sequence). The CDR3 consists of 16 residues. V lost 1 base, J lost 3 bases, and 9 bases stayed unmatched. Amplification yielded TCR beta CDR3 regions, with RNA transcripts as the source. The HTBI primer set drove a first-round RT-PCR of the TCR CDR3. TCRdb re-analysed the multiplex PCR reads in MiXCR, keeping a single row per CDR3 protein. This table holds about 480,000 distinct CDR3 sequences, around a quarter found once.

The sequenced sample consisted of blood. This chain connects TRBV30 to TRBJ1-2, with TRBD1 identical over 9 bases. This receptor was identified in a woman in her thirties with Graves' ophthalmopathy. CDR3: CAWSGPGQGRYYGYTF. The CDR3 DNA sequence: TGTGCCTGGAGTGGCCCGGGACAGGGAAGGTACTATGGCTACACCTTC.